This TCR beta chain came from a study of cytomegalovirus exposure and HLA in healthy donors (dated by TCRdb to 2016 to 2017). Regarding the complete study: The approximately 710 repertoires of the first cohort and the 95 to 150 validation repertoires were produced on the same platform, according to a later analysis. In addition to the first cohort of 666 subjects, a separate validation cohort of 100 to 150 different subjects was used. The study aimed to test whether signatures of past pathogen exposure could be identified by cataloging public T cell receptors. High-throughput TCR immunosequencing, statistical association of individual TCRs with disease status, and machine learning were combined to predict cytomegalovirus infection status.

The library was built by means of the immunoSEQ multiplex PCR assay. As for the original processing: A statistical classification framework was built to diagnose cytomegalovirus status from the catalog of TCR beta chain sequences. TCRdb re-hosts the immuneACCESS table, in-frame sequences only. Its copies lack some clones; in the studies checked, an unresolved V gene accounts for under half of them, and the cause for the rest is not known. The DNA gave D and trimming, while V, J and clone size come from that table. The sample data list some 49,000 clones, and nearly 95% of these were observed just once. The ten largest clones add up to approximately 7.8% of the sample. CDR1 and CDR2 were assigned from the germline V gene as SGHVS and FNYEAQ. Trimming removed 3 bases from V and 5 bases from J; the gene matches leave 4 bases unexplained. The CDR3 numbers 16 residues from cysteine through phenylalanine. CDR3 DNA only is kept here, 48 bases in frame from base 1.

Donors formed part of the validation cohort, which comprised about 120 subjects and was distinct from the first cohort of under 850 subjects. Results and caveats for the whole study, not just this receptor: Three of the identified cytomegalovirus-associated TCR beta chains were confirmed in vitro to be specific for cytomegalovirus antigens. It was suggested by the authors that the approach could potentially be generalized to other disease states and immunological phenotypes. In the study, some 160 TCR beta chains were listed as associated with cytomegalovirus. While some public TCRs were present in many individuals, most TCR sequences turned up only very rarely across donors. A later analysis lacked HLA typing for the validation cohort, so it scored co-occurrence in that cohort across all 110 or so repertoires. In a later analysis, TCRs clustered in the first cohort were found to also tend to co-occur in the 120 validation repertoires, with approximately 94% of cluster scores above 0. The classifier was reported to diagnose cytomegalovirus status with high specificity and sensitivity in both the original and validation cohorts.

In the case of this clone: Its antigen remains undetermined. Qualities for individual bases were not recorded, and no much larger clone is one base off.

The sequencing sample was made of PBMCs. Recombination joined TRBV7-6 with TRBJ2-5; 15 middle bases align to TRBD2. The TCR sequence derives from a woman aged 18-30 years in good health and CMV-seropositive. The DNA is TGTGCCAGCAGCTTCGGACTAGCGGGAGGGGAGGAGACCCAGTACTTC. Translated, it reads CASSFGLAGGEETQYF.